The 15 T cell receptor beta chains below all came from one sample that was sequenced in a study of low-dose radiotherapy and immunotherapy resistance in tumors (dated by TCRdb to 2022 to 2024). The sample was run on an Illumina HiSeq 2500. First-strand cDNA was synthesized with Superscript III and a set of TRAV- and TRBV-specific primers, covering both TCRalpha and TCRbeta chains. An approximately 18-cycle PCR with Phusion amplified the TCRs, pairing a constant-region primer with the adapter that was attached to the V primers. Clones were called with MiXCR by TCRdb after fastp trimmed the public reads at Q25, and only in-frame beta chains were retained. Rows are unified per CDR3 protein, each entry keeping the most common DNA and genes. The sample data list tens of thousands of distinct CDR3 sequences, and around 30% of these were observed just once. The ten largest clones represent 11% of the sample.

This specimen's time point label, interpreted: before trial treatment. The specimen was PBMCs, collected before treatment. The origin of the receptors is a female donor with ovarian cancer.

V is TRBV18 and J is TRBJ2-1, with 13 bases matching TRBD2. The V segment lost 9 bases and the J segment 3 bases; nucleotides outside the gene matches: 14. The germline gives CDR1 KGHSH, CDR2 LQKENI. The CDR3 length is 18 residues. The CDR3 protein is CASPGGTSGTTLYNEQFF. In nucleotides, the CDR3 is TGTGCCAGTCCAGGCGGGACTAGCGGGACTACCCTCTACAATGAGCAGTTCTTC.

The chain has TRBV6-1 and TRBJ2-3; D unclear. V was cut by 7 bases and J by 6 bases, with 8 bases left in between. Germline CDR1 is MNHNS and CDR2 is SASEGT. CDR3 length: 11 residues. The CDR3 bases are TGTGCCAGCAAGAGGACGGATACGCAGTATTTT. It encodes CASKRTDTQYF.

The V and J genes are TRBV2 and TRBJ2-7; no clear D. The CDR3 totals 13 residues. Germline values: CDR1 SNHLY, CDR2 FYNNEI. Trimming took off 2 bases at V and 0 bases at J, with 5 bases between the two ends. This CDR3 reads CASSEMFSYEQYF. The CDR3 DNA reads TGTGCCAGCAGTGAAATGTTCTCCTACGAGCAGTACTTC. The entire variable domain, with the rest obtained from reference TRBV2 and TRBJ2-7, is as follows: EPEVTQTPSHQVTQMGQEVILRCVPISNHLYFYWYRQILGQKVEFLVSFYNNEISEKSEIFDDQFSVERPDGSNFTLKIRSTKLEDSAMYFCASSEMFSYEQYFGPGTRLTVT.

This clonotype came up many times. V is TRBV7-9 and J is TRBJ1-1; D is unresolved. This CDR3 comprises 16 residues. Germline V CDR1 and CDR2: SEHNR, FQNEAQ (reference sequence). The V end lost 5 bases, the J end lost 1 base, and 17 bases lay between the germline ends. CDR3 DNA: TGTGCCAGCAGCATCTACGCAGCTCCGGGGAACACTGAAGCTTTCTTT. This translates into CASSIYAAPGNTEAFF.

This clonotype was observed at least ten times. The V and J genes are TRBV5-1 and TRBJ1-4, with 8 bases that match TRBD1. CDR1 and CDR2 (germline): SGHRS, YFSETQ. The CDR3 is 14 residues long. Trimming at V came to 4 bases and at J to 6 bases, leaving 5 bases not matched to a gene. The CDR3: CASSEGQAHEKLFF. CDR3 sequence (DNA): TGCGCCAGCAGCGAGGGACAGGCCCATGAAAAACTGTTTTTT.

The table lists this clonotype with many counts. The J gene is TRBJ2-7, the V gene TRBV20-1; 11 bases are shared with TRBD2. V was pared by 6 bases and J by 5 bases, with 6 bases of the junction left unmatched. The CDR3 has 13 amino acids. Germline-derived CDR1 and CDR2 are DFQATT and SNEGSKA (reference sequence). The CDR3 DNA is TGCAGTGCCCCGACTAGCGGGAAGAACGAGCAGTACTTC. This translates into CSAPTSGKNEQYF.

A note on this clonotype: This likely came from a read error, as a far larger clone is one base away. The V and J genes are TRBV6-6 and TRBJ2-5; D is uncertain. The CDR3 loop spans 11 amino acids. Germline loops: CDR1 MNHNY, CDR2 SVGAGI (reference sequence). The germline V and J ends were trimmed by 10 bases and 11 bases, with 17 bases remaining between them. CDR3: CAIAFGNEQYF. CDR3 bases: TGTGCCATCGCTTTCGGCAATGAGCAGTACTTC.

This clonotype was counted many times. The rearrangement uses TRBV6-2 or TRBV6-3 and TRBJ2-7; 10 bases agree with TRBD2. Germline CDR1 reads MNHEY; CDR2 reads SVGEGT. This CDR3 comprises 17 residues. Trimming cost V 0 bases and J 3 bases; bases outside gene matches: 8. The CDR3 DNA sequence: TGTGCCAGCAGTTACTCGACCTCTAGCGGGAGCTTCTACGAGCAGTACTTC. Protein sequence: CASSYSTSSGSFYEQYF.

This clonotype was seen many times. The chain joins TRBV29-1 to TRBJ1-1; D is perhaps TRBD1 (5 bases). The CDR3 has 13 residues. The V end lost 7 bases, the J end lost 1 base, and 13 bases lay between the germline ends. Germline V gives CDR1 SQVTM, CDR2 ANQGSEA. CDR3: CSGGEGENTEAFF. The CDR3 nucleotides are TGCAGCGGGGGGGAAGGGGAGAACACTGAAGCTTTCTTT. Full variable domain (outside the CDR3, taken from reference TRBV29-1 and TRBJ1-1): SAVISQKPSRDICQRGTSLTIQCQVDSQVTMMFWYRQQPGQSLTLIATANQGSEATYESGFVIDKFPISRPNLTFSTLTVSNMSPEDSSIYLCSGGEGENTEAFFGQGTRLTVV.

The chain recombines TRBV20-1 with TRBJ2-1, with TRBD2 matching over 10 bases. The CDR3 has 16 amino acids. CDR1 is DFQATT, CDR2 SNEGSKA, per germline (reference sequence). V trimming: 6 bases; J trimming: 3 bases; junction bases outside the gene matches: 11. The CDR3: CSAALSGGSNYNEQFF. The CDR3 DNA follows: TGCAGTGCCGCGCTTAGCGGGGGGTCCAACTACAATGAGCAGTTCTTC.

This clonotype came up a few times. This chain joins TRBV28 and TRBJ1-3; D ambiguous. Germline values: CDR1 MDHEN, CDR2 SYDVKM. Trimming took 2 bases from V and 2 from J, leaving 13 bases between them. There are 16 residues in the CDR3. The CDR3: CASSLGFRVTGNTIYF. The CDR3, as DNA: TGTGCCAGCAGTTTAGGGTTCCGGGTAACTGGAAACACCATATATTTT.

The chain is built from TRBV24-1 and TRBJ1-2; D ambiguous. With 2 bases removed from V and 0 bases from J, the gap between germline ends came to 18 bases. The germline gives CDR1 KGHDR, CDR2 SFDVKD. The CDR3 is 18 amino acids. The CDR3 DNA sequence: TGTGCCACCAGTGATTCTAAGAGGCGGGGAGGCGCTAACTATGGCTACACCTTC. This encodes CATSDSKRRGGANYGYTF.

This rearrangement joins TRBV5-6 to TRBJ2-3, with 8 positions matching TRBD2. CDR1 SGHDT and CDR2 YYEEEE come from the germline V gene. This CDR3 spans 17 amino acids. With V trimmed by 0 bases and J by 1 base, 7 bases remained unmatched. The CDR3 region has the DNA TGTGCCAGCAGCTTGGTATCCGGGACTAGAGGCACAGATACGCAGTATTTT. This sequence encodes CASSLVSGTRGTDTQYF.

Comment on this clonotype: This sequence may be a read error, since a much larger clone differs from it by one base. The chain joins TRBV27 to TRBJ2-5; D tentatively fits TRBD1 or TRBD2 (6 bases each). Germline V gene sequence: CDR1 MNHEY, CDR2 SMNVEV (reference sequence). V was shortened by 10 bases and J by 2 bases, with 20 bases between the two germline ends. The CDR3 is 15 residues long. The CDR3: CATGRLGGYQETQYF. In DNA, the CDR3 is TGTGCCACGGGTAGACTAGGGGGGTATCAAGAGACCCAGTACTTC.

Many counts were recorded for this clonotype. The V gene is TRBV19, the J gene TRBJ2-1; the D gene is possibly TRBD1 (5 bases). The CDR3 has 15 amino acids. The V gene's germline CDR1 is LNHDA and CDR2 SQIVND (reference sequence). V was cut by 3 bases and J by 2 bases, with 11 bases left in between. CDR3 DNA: TGTGCCAGTAGTATCCCCGACAGTCCCTACAATGAGCAGTTCTTC. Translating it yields CASSIPDSPYNEQFF.